This T cell receptor beta chain was recorded in a study of T cell repertoires in cytomegalovirus infection. Study details: CMV infection together with matching HLA type was indicated by public TCR beta signatures.

The table lists this clonotype with many counts. Its target is unknown. TCRdb processed the reads anew with MiXCR; each CDR3 protein has one entry. The data show about 250,000 distinct CDR3 sequences, with about a sixth seen just once and more than 45% held by the top ten. Study conclusions and caveats: Of the TCR beta families, the public ones yielded a cumulative frequency that identified carriers of CMV plus the relevant HLA.

The ends lost 4 bases at V and 5 bases at J; junction bases unmatched: 5. This CDR3 contains 15 residues. The genes are TRBV12-3 or TRBV12-4 and TRBJ2-5; 12 bases map to TRBD2. Sequencing was performed on CD8+ T cells from PBMCs. This clonotype was sampled from a human donor in good health (CMV status not recorded). Some clones in this sample may be carry-over from other donors' samples. Here the CDR3 reads CASSSTSGGMETQYF. The DNA for the CDR3 is TGTGCCAGCAGTTCGACTAGCGGGGGAATGGAGACCCAGTACTTC.